The clone carrying this T cell receptor beta chain was seen a few times. The data belong to a study of blood T cell repertoires in COVID-19. Looking at the study overall: Samples of COVID-19 (acute and convalescent) were obtained from the United States, Italy and Spain.

Clones were read by immunoSEQ multiplex PCR, and TCRdb kept only the in-frame ones, dropping some. The table shows approximately 70,000 clones, with approximately 82% occurring only once. Trimming removed 4 bases from V and 4 bases from J; junction bases left unmatched: 10. Germline CDR1 LGHDT, CDR2 YNNKEL (reference sequence). The CDR3 loop spans 16 amino acids. The source of this sequence is a woman at least 80 years old with acute or convalescent COVID-19. The sequenced sample consisted of peripheral blood. The chain has TRBV3-1 (or the pseudogene TRBV3-2) and TRBJ1-3; 7 bases are a match to TRBD1. CDR3 nucleotide sequence: TGTGCCAGCAGCCCCGAGACAGGGTTGGGCGGAAACACCATATATTTT. Protein: CASSPETGLGGNTIYF.